Detailed here is one T cell receptor (beta chain). Clones were read by immunoSEQ multiplex PCR, and TCRdb kept only the in-frame ones, dropping some. The data hold over 100,000 clones, with roughly 86% observed a single time. Germline CDR1 reads SGHRS; CDR2 reads YFSETQ. The CDR3 totals 16 residues. The V and J ends lost 6 bases and 4 bases, in that order; junction bases with no gene match: 12. This sample is part of a study of blood T cell repertoires in COVID-19. Study-level background: Material from acute and convalescent COVID-19 was sourced from the United States, Italy and Spain. Nucleic acid was either cDNA or gDNA, and it came from T cells, B-cell-depleted T cells, or PBMCs.

The gene calls are TRBV5-1 and TRBJ2-2, with 7 nucleotides matching TRBD1. Sequencing was done on a sample of peripheral blood. The TCR sequence derives from a man aged 35 to 55 with acute or convalescent COVID-19. CDR3 coding DNA: TGCGCCAGCATCCCCGCTGGGACAGAGGGCACCGGGGAGCTGTTTTTT. As protein: CASIPAGTEGTGELFF. The variable domain in full, with the rest retrieved from reference TRBV5-1 and TRBJ2-2, is KAGVTQTPRYLIKTRGQQVTLSCSPISGHRSVSWYQQTPGQGLQFLFEYFSETQRNKGNFPGRFSGRQFSNSRSEMNVSTLELGDSALYLCASIPAGTEGTGELFFGEGSRLTVL.